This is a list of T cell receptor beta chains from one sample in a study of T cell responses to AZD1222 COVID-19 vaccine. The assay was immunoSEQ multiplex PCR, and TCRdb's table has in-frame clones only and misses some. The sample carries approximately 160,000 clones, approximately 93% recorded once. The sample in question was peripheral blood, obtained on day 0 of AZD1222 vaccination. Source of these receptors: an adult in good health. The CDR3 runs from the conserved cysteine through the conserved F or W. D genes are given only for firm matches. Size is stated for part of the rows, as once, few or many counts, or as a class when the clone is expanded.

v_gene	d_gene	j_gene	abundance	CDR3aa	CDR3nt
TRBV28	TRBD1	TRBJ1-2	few	CASSPGQGPYGYTF	TGTGCCAGCAGTCCGGGACAGGGGCCATATGGCTACACCTTC
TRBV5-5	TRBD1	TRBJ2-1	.	CASSLRDRVNEQFF	TGTGCCAGCAGCTTGCGGGACAGGGTAAATGAGCAGTTCTTC
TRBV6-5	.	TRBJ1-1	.	CASSYPGATEAFF	TGTGCCAGCAGTTACCCTGGGGCCACTGAAGCTTTCTTT
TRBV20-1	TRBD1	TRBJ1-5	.	CSVGGYQPQHF	TGCAGTGTAGGGGGCTACCAGCCCCAGCATTTT
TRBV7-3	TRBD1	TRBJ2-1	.	CASSRTGGNNEQFF	TGTGCCAGCAGCAGGACAGGGGGCAACAATGAGCAGTTCTTC
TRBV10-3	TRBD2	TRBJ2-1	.	CAITLAGGNEQFF	TGTGCCATCACACTAGCGGGGGGGAATGAGCAGTTCTTC
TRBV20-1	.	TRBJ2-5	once	CRGANGETQYF	TGTAGAGGAGCCAACGGGGAGACCCAGTACTTC
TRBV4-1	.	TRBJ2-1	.	CASSRGADNDNEQFF	TGCGCCAGCAGCCGGGGGGCCGACAACGACAATGAGCAGTTCTTC
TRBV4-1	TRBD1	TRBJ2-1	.	CASSQVLSGQGSYNEQFF	TGCGCCAGCAGCCAAGTTCTCTCCGGACAGGGATCCTACAATGAGCAGTTCTTC
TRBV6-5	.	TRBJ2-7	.	CASSYSKNGYEQYF	TGTGCCAGCAGTTACTCGAAAAACGGCTACGAGCAGTACTTC
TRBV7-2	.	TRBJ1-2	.	CASSLGAGATTGYTF	TGTGCCAGCAGCCTAGGTGCAGGGGCTACCACTGGCTACACCTTC
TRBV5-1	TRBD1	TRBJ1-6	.	CASSLVLGGPNDSPLHF	TGCGCCAGCAGCTTGGTTCTAGGGGGCCCAAACGATTCACCCCTCCACTTT
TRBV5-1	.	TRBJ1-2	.	CASSLEPPNYGYTF	TGCGCCAGCAGCTTGGAACCACCTAACTATGGCTACACCTTC
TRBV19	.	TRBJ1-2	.	CASSIRHLYFNYGYTF	TGTGCCAGTAGTATCCGCCACCTTTATTTCAACTATGGCTACACCTTC
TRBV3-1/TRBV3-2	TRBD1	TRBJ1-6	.	CASSPGQGSYNSPLHF	TGTGCCAGCAGTCCCGGACAGGGCTCCTATAATTCACCCCTCCACTTT
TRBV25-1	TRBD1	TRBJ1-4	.	CASSDPGQGNEKLFF	TGTGCCAGCAGTGATCCGGGACAGGGTAATGAAAAACTGTTTTTT
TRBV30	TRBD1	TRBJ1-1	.	CAWSVGKGATEAFF	TGTGCCTGGAGTGTAGGTAAGGGGGCAACTGAAGCTTTCTTT
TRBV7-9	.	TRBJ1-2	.	CASSLISNYGYTF	TGTGCCAGCAGCCTGATATCTAACTATGGCTACACCTTC
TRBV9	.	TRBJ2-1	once	CASSVAGLNNEQFF	TGTGCCAGCAGCGTAGCCGGACTCAACAATGAGCAGTTCTTC
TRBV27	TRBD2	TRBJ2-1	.	CASSLIAGGKGEQFF	TGTGCCAGCAGTTTAATAGCGGGAGGGAAGGGTGAGCAGTTCTTC
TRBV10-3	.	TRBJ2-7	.	CAISEAVTGTSAYEQYF	TGTGCCATCAGTGAGGCAGTTACCGGGACGTCCGCCTACGAGCAGTACTTC
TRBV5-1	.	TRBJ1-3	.	CASSSDGANTIYF	TGCGCCAGCAGCTCAGATGGTGCAAACACCATATATTTT
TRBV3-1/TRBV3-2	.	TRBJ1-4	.	CASSQRQPNEKLFF	TGTGCCAGCAGCCAAAGACAGCCAAATGAAAAACTGTTTTTT
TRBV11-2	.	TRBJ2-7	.	CASSSYYEQYF	TGTGCCAGCAGCAGTTACTACGAGCAGTACTTC
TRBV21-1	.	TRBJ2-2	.	CASSPTGELFF	TGTGCCAGCAGCCCCACCGGGGAGCTGTTTTTT
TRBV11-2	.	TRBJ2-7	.	CASRPGVAELYEQYF	TGTGCCAGCAGGCCAGGGGTTGCGGAACTCTACGAGCAGTACTTC
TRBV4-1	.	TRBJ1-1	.	CASSPSGRRGDFF	TGCGCCAGCAGCCCTTCAGGGCGAAGAGGTGATTTCTTT
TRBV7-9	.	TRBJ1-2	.	CASSSGLISNYGYTF	TGTGCCAGCAGCTCGGGACTGATATCAAACTATGGCTACACCTTC
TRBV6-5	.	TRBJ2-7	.	CASSSTDSYEQYF	TGTGCCAGCAGTTCCACAGACTCCTACGAGCAGTACTTC
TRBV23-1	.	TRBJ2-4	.	CASWPPTMADIQYF	TGCGCCAGCTGGCCACCGACAATGGCGGACATTCAGTACTTC
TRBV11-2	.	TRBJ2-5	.	CASSLVRTGQETQYF	TGTGCCAGCAGCTTGGTGCGTACGGGCCAAGAGACCCAGTACTTC
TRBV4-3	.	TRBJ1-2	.	CASSQDRRGFYYGYTF	TGCGCCAGCAGCCAAGATCGACGGGGGTTCTACTATGGCTACACCTTC
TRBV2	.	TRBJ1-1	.	CARGGLNTEAFF	TGTGCCAGGGGGGGACTGAACACTGAAGCTTTCTTT
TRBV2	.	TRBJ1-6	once	CASSEERNNSPLHF	TGTGCCAGCAGTGAAGAACGAAATAATTCACCCCTCCACTTT
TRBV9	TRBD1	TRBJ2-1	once	CASSVQGARREQFF	TGTGCCAGCAGCGTACAGGGGGCTCGGCGTGAGCAGTTCTTC
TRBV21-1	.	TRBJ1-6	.	CASSKGAVAESPLHF	TGTGCCAGCAGCAAAGGGGCCGTCGCAGAATCACCCCTCCACTTT
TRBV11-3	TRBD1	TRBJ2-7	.	CASSWGQRYEQYF	TGTGCCAGCAGCTGGGGACAGCGTTACGAGCAGTACTTC
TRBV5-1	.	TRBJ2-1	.	CASSLTEPVYNEQFF	TGCGCCAGCAGCTTGACAGAACCCGTCTACAATGAGCAGTTCTTC
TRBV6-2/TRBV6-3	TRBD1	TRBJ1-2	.	CASSPGQGRGVGYGYTF	TGTGCCAGCAGCCCCGGACAGGGAAGAGGAGTAGGCTATGGCTACACCTTC
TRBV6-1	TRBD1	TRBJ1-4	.	CAISGGPGEKLFF	TGTGCCATTTCAGGGGGACCCGGTGAAAAACTGTTTTTT
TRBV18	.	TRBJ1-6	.	CASSPSGVVGSPLHF	TGTGCCAGCTCACCTTCGGGTGTTGTAGGGTCACCCCTCCACTTT
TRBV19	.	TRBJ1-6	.	CASSMGQYNSPLHF	TGTGCCAGTAGTATGGGGCAGTATAATTCACCCCTCCACTTT
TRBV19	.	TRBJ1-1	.	CASSPSRGPGTEAFF	TGTGCCAGTAGTCCGTCCAGGGGACCGGGCACTGAAGCTTTCTTT
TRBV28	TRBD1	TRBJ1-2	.	CASSNGQGAGGYTF	TGTGCCAGCAGTAACGGACAGGGGGCGGGCGGCTACACCTTC
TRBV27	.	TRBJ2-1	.	CASSPGPPSSYNEQFF	TGTGCCAGCAGCCCGGGACCGCCGAGCTCCTACAATGAGCAGTTCTTC
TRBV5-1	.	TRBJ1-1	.	CASSFKGDTEAFF	TGCGCCAGCAGCTTCAAGGGAGACACTGAAGCTTTCTTT
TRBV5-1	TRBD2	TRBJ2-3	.	CASQVSGTSGDSTDTQYF	TGCGCCAGCCAAGTCTCCGGGACTAGCGGGGATAGCACAGATACGCAGTATTTT
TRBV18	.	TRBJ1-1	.	CASSPNVGNRNTEAFF	TGTGCCAGCTCACCTAATGTCGGGAATCGGAACACTGAAGCTTTCTTT
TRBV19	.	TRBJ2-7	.	CASRKTHHGEYEQYF	TGTGCCAGTAGAAAAACTCACCACGGAGAGTACGAGCAGTACTTC
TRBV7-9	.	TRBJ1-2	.	CASSLERTPQDF	TGTGCCAGCAGCTTAGAAAGGACTCCTCAAGACTTC
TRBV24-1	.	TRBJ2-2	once	CATSGENTGELFF	TGTGCCACCAGTGGAGAGAACACCGGGGAGCTGTTTTTT
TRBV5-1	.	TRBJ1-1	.	CASSSENTEAFF	TGCGCCAGCAGCTCGGAGAACACTGAAGCTTTCTTT
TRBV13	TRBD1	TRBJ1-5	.	CASSRQGVGAQHF	TGTGCCAGCAGTCGACAGGGGGTCGGAGCCCAGCATTTT
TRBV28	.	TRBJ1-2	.	CATRTTDLISYTF	TGTGCCACCAGAACGACGGACCTTATTAGCTACACCTTC
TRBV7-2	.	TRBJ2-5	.	CASSLSGGETQYF	TGTGCCAGCAGCTTAAGTGGGGGAGAGACCCAGTACTTC
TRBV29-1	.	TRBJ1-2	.	CSDRQGDGYTF	TGCAGCGACAGGCAAGGTGATGGCTACACCTTC
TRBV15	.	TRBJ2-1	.	CATSSGGNEQFF	TGTGCCACCAGCAGCGGGGGTAATGAGCAGTTCTTC